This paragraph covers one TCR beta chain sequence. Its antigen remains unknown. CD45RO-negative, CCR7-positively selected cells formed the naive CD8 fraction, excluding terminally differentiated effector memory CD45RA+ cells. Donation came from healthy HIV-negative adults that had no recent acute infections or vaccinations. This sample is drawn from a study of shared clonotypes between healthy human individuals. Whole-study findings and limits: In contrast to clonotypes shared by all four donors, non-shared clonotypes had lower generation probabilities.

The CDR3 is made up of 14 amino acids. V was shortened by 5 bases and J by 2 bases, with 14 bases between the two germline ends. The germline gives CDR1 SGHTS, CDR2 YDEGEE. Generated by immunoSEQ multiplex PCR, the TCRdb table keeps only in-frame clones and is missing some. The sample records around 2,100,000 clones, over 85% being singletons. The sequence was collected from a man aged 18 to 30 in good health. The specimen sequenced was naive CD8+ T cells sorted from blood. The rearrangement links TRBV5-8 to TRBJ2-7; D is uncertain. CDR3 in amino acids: CASSRSSGTYEQYF. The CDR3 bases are TGTGCCAGCAGTCGCAGCTCGGGTACCTACGAGCAGTACTTC.